Presented here are 7 T cell receptor beta chains from one specimen sequenced in a study of molecular identifiers for immune sequencing clone quantification. In TCRdb, the PCR reads were re-called with MiXCR into one record per CDR3 protein. The table shows 550,000 to 750,000 distinct CDR3 sequences, with just under 20% occurring only once. Sequencing input: naive CD8+ T cells from blood, with Jurkat cell RNA spiked in. Sample subset: FACS-sorted CD8+CD4-CCR7+CD45RA+ naive T cells. The receptors stem from a human donor in good health. Some libraries in this study had Jurkat cell RNA spiked in.

Many counts were recorded for this clonotype. V usage is TRBV29-1 and J usage is TRBJ1-1; D call uncertain. With 1 base removed from V and 8 bases from J, the gap between germline ends came to 8 bases. CDR1 is SQVTM, CDR2 ANQGSEA, per germline. The CDR3 has 11 amino acids. The CDR3 spells CSVEVMGEAFF. The CDR3 DNA reads as TGCAGCGTTGAAGTAATGGGGGAAGCTTTCTTT.

This clonotype was seen at least ten times. The rearrangement uses TRBV7-6 and TRBJ2-3; 10 positions match TRBD1. V trimming: 3 bases; J trimming: 9 bases; junction bases outside the gene matches: 3. The CDR3 length is 13 residues. Germline values: CDR1 SGHVS, CDR2 FNYEAQ. The CDR3 sequence is CASSFLDRGTQYF. The CDR3 DNA is TGTGCCAGCAGCTTTTTGGACAGGGGGACGCAGTATTTT.

About this clonotype: Just one base apart from a much larger clone, this may be a read error. The chain is built from TRBV15 and TRBJ2-3, with TRBD2 matching 11 bases. The junction had 8 bases not matched to a gene; V was cut back by 8 bases and J by 10 bases. CDR3 length: 13 amino acids. Germline assignment: CDR1 LNHNV and CDR2 YYDKDF (reference sequence). DNA for the CDR3: TGTGCCACCTCTAGCGGGGGGTTCGAAGCGCAGTATTTT. Translation: CATSSGGFEAQYF.

This clonotype has more than one count but fewer than ten. This chain joins TRBV4-1 and TRBJ1-1; D uncertain. Germline V CDR1 and CDR2: MGHRA, YSYEKL. Trimming removed 1 base from V and 2 bases from J, with 8 bases in between. The CDR3 loop spans 14 amino acids. Here the CDR3 reads CASSQVSSNTEAFF. CDR3 DNA: TGCGCCAGCAGCCAAGTTTCTAGTAACACTGAAGCTTTCTTT.

Many counts were recorded for this clonotype. The J gene is TRBJ1-5, the V gene TRBV7-9, with 8 bases that match TRBD1. The V segment lost 6 bases and the J segment 1 base; nucleotides outside the gene matches: 5. The CDR3 has 15 amino acids. Germline lookup yields CDR1 SEHNR and CDR2 FQNEAQ (reference sequence). DNA of the CDR3: TGTGCCAGCAGTCCTCAGGGGGCGAGCAATCAGCCCCAGCATTTT. Amino acid sequence: CASSPQGASNQPQHF.

A word on this clonotype: A much larger clone is a single base away; this may be a read error. This chain uses TRBV12-3 or TRBV12-4 with TRBJ1-1; possibly TRBD1 for D (5 bases). The V end lost 6 bases, the J end lost 0 bases, and 11 bases lay between the germline ends. The CDR3 is made up of 14 amino acids. CDR3 bases: TGTGCCAGCAGGGCAGGGAAAATGAACACTGAAGCTTTCTTT. Translation gives CASRAGKMNTEAFF.

This clonotype showed up just a few times. The J gene is TRBJ2-1, the V gene TRBV7-6; TRBD1 matches 7 bases. From germline, CDR1 is SGHVS and CDR2 FNYEAQ. V was pared by 5 bases and J by 0 bases, with 4 bases of the junction left unmatched. The CDR3 length is 15 residues. The CDR3 nucleotides are TGTGCCAGCAGCGACCGGGACAGCTCCTACAATGAGCAGTTCTTC. Protein product: CASSDRDSSYNEQFF.